Listed below are T cell receptor beta chains from one sample, sequenced in a study of human T cells and chemical hapten exposure. TCRdb itself ran the RACE reads through MiXCR, one entry per CDR3 protein. This sample has around 120,000 distinct CDR3 sequences, with approximately 13% found just once. Material: whole blood, obtained in connection with sensitization to the hapten diphenylcyclopropenone (DPC). Receptors were obtained from a woman under 30 with alopecia areata. Some clones in this sample may be carry-over from other donors' samples. Both conserved end residues are part of each CDR3. The order of the fields is D gene, J gene, clone size, V gene, CDR3 protein, CDR3 DNA. A D gene is named only where the DNA matches it firmly. Expanded clones get a size class; other rows say once, few or many, or leave the size out.

d_gene: -; j_gene: TRBJ2-2; abundance: few; v_gene: TRBV4-2; CDR3aa: CASSHRDQNTGELFF; CDR3nt: TGTGCCAGCAGCCACCGGGACCAAAACACCGGGGAGCTGTTTTTT
d_gene: -; j_gene: TRBJ2-5; abundance: -; v_gene: TRBV7-6; CDR3aa: CASSLVGRLQETQYF; CDR3nt: TGTGCCAGCAGCTTAGTCGGGCGGCTACAAGAGACCCAGTACTTC
d_gene: -; j_gene: TRBJ2-3; abundance: -; v_gene: TRBV29-1; CDR3aa: CSVAVTGRSTDTQYF; CDR3nt: TGCAGCGTTGCGGTGACAGGAAGGTCCACAGATACGCAGTATTTT
d_gene: -; j_gene: TRBJ2-5; abundance: few; v_gene: TRBV29-1; CDR3aa: CSATGLGETQYF; CDR3nt: TGCAGCGCGACAGGACTGGGAGAGACCCAGTACTTC
d_gene: TRBD1; j_gene: TRBJ1-5; abundance: few; v_gene: TRBV5-5; CDR3aa: CASSWYRGQNQPQHF; CDR3nt: TGTGCCAGCAGCTGGTACAGGGGGCAGAATCAGCCCCAGCATTTT
d_gene: -; j_gene: TRBJ2-5; abundance: -; v_gene: TRBV19; CDR3aa: CASSIAQTGETQYF; CDR3nt: TGTGCCAGTAGTATTGCCCAGACCGGGGAGACCCAGTACTTC
d_gene: TRBD2; j_gene: TRBJ2-7; abundance: -; v_gene: TRBV12-3/TRBV12-4; CDR3aa: CASSSSGLAGGDEQYF; CDR3nt: TGTGCCAGCAGTTCTAGTGGACTAGCGGGGGGAGACGAGCAGTACTTC
d_gene: -; j_gene: TRBJ2-5; abundance: few; v_gene: TRBV5-6; CDR3aa: CASSLVHQETQYF; CDR3nt: TGTGCCAGCAGCTTGGTACATCAAGAGACCCAGTACTTC
d_gene: TRBD1; j_gene: TRBJ2-2; abundance: few; v_gene: TRBV2; CDR3aa: CASTPTGTANTGELFF; CDR3nt: TGTGCCAGCACCCCGACCGGGACAGCGAACACCGGGGAGCTGTTTTTT
d_gene: -; j_gene: TRBJ2-2; abundance: few; v_gene: TRBV2; CDR3aa: CASSVETASNTGELFF; CDR3nt: TGTGCCAGCAGTGTGGAGACAGCCTCCAACACCGGGGAGCTGTTTTTT
d_gene: -; j_gene: TRBJ2-1; abundance: few; v_gene: TRBV7-2; CDR3aa: CASSLGGGPTYNEQFF; CDR3nt: TGTGCCAGCAGCTTAGGGGGCGGCCCCACCTACAATGAGCAGTTCTTC
d_gene: TRBD1; j_gene: TRBJ2-5; abundance: few; v_gene: TRBV9; CDR3aa: CASSARDSHQETQYF; CDR3nt: TGTGCCAGCAGCGCCCGGGACAGTCACCAAGAGACCCAGTACTTC
d_gene: -; j_gene: TRBJ2-2; abundance: few; v_gene: TRBV12-5; CDR3aa: CASALTSSTGELFF; CDR3nt: TGTGCTAGTGCCCTGACCTCTAGCACCGGGGAGCTGTTTTTT
d_gene: -; j_gene: TRBJ2-1; abundance: few; v_gene: TRBV12-3/TRBV12-4; CDR3aa: CASSLPGLDEQFF; CDR3nt: TGTGCCAGCAGTTTACCGGGGCTGGATGAGCAGTTCTTC
d_gene: TRBD1; j_gene: TRBJ2-5; abundance: -; v_gene: TRBV7-2; CDR3aa: CASSYQDRGPQETQYF; CDR3nt: TGTGCCAGCAGCTACCAAGACAGGGGGCCCCAAGAGACCCAGTACTTC
d_gene: -; j_gene: TRBJ2-5; abundance: few; v_gene: TRBV12-3/TRBV12-4; CDR3aa: CASSNGTYVETQYF; CDR3nt: TGTGCCAGCAGTAACGGGACCTACGTGGAGACCCAGTACTTC
d_gene: -; j_gene: TRBJ2-3; abundance: few; v_gene: TRBV30; CDR3aa: CAWSSTGDTQYF; CDR3nt: TGTGCCTGGAGTTCGACAGGAGATACGCAGTATTTT
d_gene: -; j_gene: TRBJ1-6; abundance: -; v_gene: TRBV6-6; CDR3aa: CASHESSYNSPLHF; CDR3nt: TGTGCCAGCCACGAGAGCTCCTATAATTCACCCCTCCACTTT
d_gene: TRBD1; j_gene: TRBJ1-5; abundance: many; v_gene: TRBV20-1; CDR3aa: CSARSGQVNQPQHF; CDR3nt: TGCAGTGCTAGGTCGGGACAGGTCAATCAGCCCCAGCATTTT
d_gene: -; j_gene: TRBJ1-5; abundance: -; v_gene: TRBV10-3; CDR3aa: CAISRTDNQPQHF; CDR3nt: TGTGCCATCAGTCGGACTGACAATCAGCCCCAGCATTTT
d_gene: -; j_gene: TRBJ2-6; abundance: few; v_gene: TRBV5-6; CDR3aa: CASSLGAQGANVLTF; CDR3nt: TGTGCCAGCAGCTTGGGGGCGCAAGGGGCCAACGTCCTGACTTTC
d_gene: -; j_gene: TRBJ2-2; abundance: few; v_gene: TRBV6-2/TRBV6-3; CDR3aa: CASSQALNTGELFF; CDR3nt: TGTGCCAGCAGCCAGGCTCTTAACACCGGGGAGCTGTTTTTT
d_gene: TRBD1; j_gene: TRBJ1-1; abundance: -; v_gene: TRBV7-2; CDR3aa: CASSYLTGVNTEAFF; CDR3nt: TGTGCCAGCAGCTATTTGACAGGGGTGAACACTGAAGCTTTCTTT
d_gene: TRBD2; j_gene: TRBJ2-3; abundance: many; v_gene: TRBV6-5; CDR3aa: CASSPPPSLAGGGDTQYF; CDR3nt: TGTGCCAGCAGTCCTCCGCCCTCCCTAGCGGGGGGAGGGGATACGCAGTATTTT
d_gene: TRBD1; j_gene: TRBJ2-2; abundance: few; v_gene: TRBV9; CDR3aa: CASSVAGGRGRELFF; CDR3nt: TGTGCCAGCAGCGTGGCAGGGGGCAGGGGCCGGGAGCTGTTTTTT
d_gene: -; j_gene: TRBJ2-7; abundance: many; v_gene: TRBV5-6; CDR3aa: CASSLTAYEQYF; CDR3nt: TGTGCCAGCAGCTTGACAGCCTACGAGCAGTACTTC
d_gene: -; j_gene: TRBJ2-3; abundance: -; v_gene: TRBV28; CDR3aa: CASSPLDTQYF; CDR3nt: TGTGCCAGCAGTCCCTTAGATACGCAGTATTTT